The clone carrying this T cell receptor beta chain was seen once. This record comes from a study of radiotherapy plus CTLA-4 blockade in lung cancer. The germline V gene has CDR1 SGHRS and CDR2 YFSETQ. The V and J ends lost 0 bases and 3 bases respectively, with 9 bases between them. The CDR3 spans 14 residues. Method: immunoSEQ multiplex PCR; TCRdb's copy keeps in-frame clones and lacks some. The table has 50,000 to 65,000 clones, about 80% seen once. This TCR was sampled from a human donor with non-small cell lung cancer who had a partial response to radiotherapy plus ipilimumab. The V call is TRBV5-1, the J call TRBJ2-5; D call uncertain. The sample here was peripheral blood, taken from a patient treated with radiotherapy plus ipilimumab. For the CDR3, the DNA is TGCGCCAGCAGCTTGGACAGACAAAAAGAGACCCAGTACTTC. Translated: CASSLDRQKETQYF.